These T cell receptor beta chains were read from a single sample in a study of T cells in Graves' hyperthyroidism and ophthalmopathy. TCRdb re-derived calls from the multiplex PCR reads in MiXCR, one entry per CDR3 protein. The data contain about 500,000 distinct CDR3 sequences, 13% to 15% of them singletons. The source material was blood. These TCRs come from a young woman with Graves' hyperthyroidism. CDR3s include the opening cysteine and the closing phenylalanine or tryptophan. The D gene is left open where the match is weak. Size is omitted from some rows. Given values are once, few, many or a class for expanded clones.

J gene	V gene	D gene	clone size	CDR3 DNA	CDR3 protein
TRBJ2-1	TRBV6-2/TRBV6-3	NA	many	TGTGCCAGCAACCATGGGGCTTACAATGAGCAGTTCTTC	CASNHGAYNEQFF
TRBJ2-2	TRBV5-6	NA	many	TGTGCCAGCAGCTTGGCCGGGCGGGCCCCAGGCAGGGAGCTGTTTTTT	CASSLAGRAPGRELFF
TRBJ2-2	TRBV5-6	NA	many	TGTGCCAGCAGCTATACTAGTCACACCGGGGAGCTGTTTTTT	CASSYTSHTGELFF
TRBJ2-2	TRBV7-3	NA	many	TGTGCCAGCAGCTTAAATGGAGTGCACGCGAACACCGGGGAGCTGTTTTTT	CASSLNGVHANTGELFF
TRBJ2-7	TRBV12-3/TRBV12-4	NA	many	TGTGCCAGCAGTTTTTACCCTACAGAGCAGTACTTC	CASSFYPTEQYF
TRBJ1-2	TRBV11-3	TRBD1	NA	TGCGCCAGCAGCCCCGGTCGAGGGACAGGGGTATCCCTGGGCTATGGCTACACCTTC	CASSPGRGTGVSLGYGYTF
TRBJ2-7	TRBV6-1	TRBD1	NA	TGTGCCAGCAGCCACCGGGACAGGGGGACCTACGAGCAGTACTTC	CASSHRDRGTYEQYF
TRBJ2-3	TRBV18	TRBD1	many	TGTGCCAGCTCAACACTCCCCGGGACAGGCTACACAGATACGCAGTATTTT	CASSTLPGTGYTDTQYF
TRBJ2-1	TRBV20-1	NA	NA	TGCAGTGCCGCCGGGACGGGCGCTTACAATGAGCAGTTCTTC	CSAAGTGAYNEQFF
TRBJ1-5	TRBV20-1	TRBD1	many	TGCAGTGCTGACAGGGCAGGAGATCAGCCCCAGCATTTT	CSADRAGDQPQHF
TRBJ2-4	TRBV12-3/TRBV12-4	TRBD1	many	TGTGCCAGCAGTCGGCCCCAACAGGGGACAAACATTCAGTACTTC	CASSRPQQGTNIQYF
TRBJ1-1	TRBV12-3/TRBV12-4	NA	many	TGTGCCAGCAGTCCTATCAAGGGAGTCACTGAAGCTTTCTTT	CASSPIKGVTEAFF
TRBJ2-1	TRBV20-1	NA	many	TGCAGTGCTAGAGATCAAGGGTATGAGCAGTTCTTC	CSARDQGYEQFF
TRBJ1-1	TRBV3-1	NA	many	TGTGCCAGCACCGTAGACGGAGCTAACACTGAAGCTTTCTTT	CASTVDGANTEAFF
TRBJ1-4	TRBV10-3	NA	NA	TGTGCCATCAGTGCCTCCTTCCCAAGGACACCTAATGAAAAACTGTTTTTT	CAISASFPRTPNEKLFF
TRBJ1-5	TRBV4-1	NA	few	TGCGCCAGCAGCCAAGTGGGCGGGGGGAATCAGCCCCAGCATTTT	CASSQVGGGNQPQHF
TRBJ2-5	TRBV9	TRBD2	many	TGTGCCAGCAGCGTAGGGGGCGGGGGGGAGACCCAGTACTTC	CASSVGGGGETQYF
TRBJ1-1	TRBV29-1	TRBD1	NA	TGCAGCGTTGAGTTGGCGAGGCAGGGGGGCGGAGCTTTCTTT	CSVELARQGGGAFF
TRBJ1-2	TRBV2	NA	once	TGTGCCAGCGCCAGACGGCAGGAGGTCTATGGCTACACCTTC	CASARRQEVYGYTF
TRBJ2-7	TRBV4-1	NA	many	TGCGCCAGCAGCCAAGAGGAAGGTAGCGGCGAGCAGTACTTC	CASSQEEGSGEQYF
TRBJ2-1	TRBV19	TRBD2	NA	TGTGCCAGTAGTATCGGGAGCGGGAGAGGCAATGAGCAGTTCTTC	CASSIGSGRGNEQFF
TRBJ2-5	TRBV5-8	TRBD2	NA	TGTGCCAGCAGCTTGGGACTAGCGGGACTGTACCAAGAGACCCAGTACTTC	CASSLGLAGLYQETQYF